The sequence of this T cell receptor (beta chain) was determined in a study of early T cells in non-severe SARS-CoV-2 infection. Study at large: It was bulk RNA from unsorted whole blood that was sequenced, and the chains were unpaired.

This CDR3 has 15 amino acids. Germline CDR1 reads MNHEY; CDR2 reads SVGEGT. Trimming removed 2 bases from V and 4 bases from J; junction bases left unmatched: 5. One entry per CDR3 protein results from TCRdb running MiXCR on the 5' RACE reads. The sample includes under 60,000 distinct CDR3 sequences, around 8.6% of them seen just once. This clonotype was obtained from an adult who was a healthcare worker with PCR-confirmed SARS-CoV-2 infection or an uninfected control (not recorded which). The gene calls are TRBV6-2 or TRBV6-3 and TRBJ2-7; 10 bases align to TRBD2. The specimen was whole blood, collected at baseline. The CDR3 coding sequence is TGTGCCAGCAGTTACGGACTAGCGGAACAATACGAGCAGTACTTC. Protein product: CASSYGLAEQYEQYF.